The next 23 T cell receptor beta chains were all read from a single sample in a study of blood T cell repertoires in COVID-19. The table came from immunoSEQ multiplex PCR; TCRdb's copy has only in-frame clones and leaves some out. The sample records approximately 200,000 clones, about four fifths being singletons. Material for sequencing was PBMCs or T cells enriched from blood (not recorded which). Receptor source: a middle-aged man who had recovered from COVID-19.

The chain combines TRBV5-1 with TRBJ1-1, with 8 bases that match TRBD1. Germline CDR1 SGHRS, CDR2 YFSETQ. The CDR3 contains 15 residues. The J segment lost 8 bases and the V segment lost 3 bases, leaving 12 bases of the junction unmatched. CDR3 protein: CASSWSGTGGSEAFF. Here the CDR3 DNA reads TGCGCCAGCAGCTGGTCCGGGACAGGAGGTTCGGAAGCTTTCTTT.

To note about this clone: Other DNA sequences in the sample encode the same CDR3. The J gene is TRBJ2-1, the V gene TRBV15; 9 bases are a match to TRBD1. The CDR3 extends over 15 amino acids. CDR1 is LNHNV and CDR2 is YYDKDF in the germline V gene (reference sequence). V shed 3 bases and J 6 bases; nucleotides not matched to a gene: 6. The CDR3 sequence is CATSRPGQGRNEQFF. The CDR3 region has the DNA TGTGCCACCAGCAGGCCTGGACAGGGGCGCAATGAGCAGTTCTTC.

J is TRBJ2-7 and V is TRBV2; TRBD1 matches at 9 bases. CDR3 size: 15 residues. From germline, CDR1 is SNHLY and CDR2 FYNNEI. V shed 2 bases and J 2 bases; nucleotides not matched to a gene: 4. The CDR3 reads CASSERDRDAYEQYF. CDR3 bases: TGTGCCAGCAGTGAAAGGGACAGGGACGCCTACGAGCAGTACTTC. Full variable domain (missing parts from reference TRBV2 and TRBJ2-7): EPEVTQTPSHQVTQMGQEVILRCVPISNHLYFYWYRQILGQKVEFLVSFYNNEISEKSEIFDDQFSVERPDGSNFTLKIRSTKLEDSAMYFCASSERDRDAYEQYFGPGTRLTVT.

This rearrangement joins TRBV9 to TRBJ2-3; 9 bases are shared with TRBD2. The germline gives CDR1 SGDLS, CDR2 YYNGEE. V lost 6 bases to trimming and J lost 4 bases; unmatched junction nucleotides: 6. This CDR3 comprises 14 residues. The CDR3 sequence: CASTGGGGADTQYF. CDR3 DNA: TGTGCCAGCACCGGGGGCGGGGGGGCAGATACGCAGTATTTT.

The chain joins TRBV5-1 to TRBJ2-2, with D tentatively TRBD1 (6 bases). Looked up from germline, CDR1 is SGHRS and CDR2 is YFSETQ. Trimming took off 2 bases at V and 7 bases at J, with 18 bases between the two ends. CDR3 length: 16 amino acids. CDR3: CASSLLQGYLHGELFF. The CDR3 bases are TGCGCCAGCAGCTTACTACAGGGTTATCTCCACGGGGAGCTGTTTTTT.

The chain combines TRBV5-4 with TRBJ1-1, with D tentatively TRBD1 (5 bases). CDR1 SGHNT and CDR2 YYREEE come from the germline V gene (reference sequence). Trimming removed 3 bases from V and 0 bases from J, with 12 bases in between. The CDR3 runs 15 residues. The CDR3 sequence: CASSWGEGMNTEAFF. Here the CDR3 DNA reads TGTGCCAGCAGCTGGGGGGAAGGGATGAACACTGAAGCTTTCTTT.

This clone was observed a handful of times. The chain recombines TRBV10-3 with TRBJ1-2; TRBD1 matches 12 bases. This CDR3 contains 15 residues. With V trimmed by 2 bases and J by 7 bases, 5 bases remained unmatched. Germline-derived CDR1 and CDR2 are ENHRY and SYGVKD. This chain's CDR3 is CAISEGGTGGSGYTF. DNA for the CDR3: TGTGCCATCAGTGAGGGTGGGACAGGGGGCAGTGGCTACACCTTC.

The gene calls are TRBV5-5 and TRBJ1-3, with no clear D. Between the trimmed V and J ends, which lost 2 bases and 0 bases, there was a span of 6 bases. CDR1 is SGHKS, CDR2 YYEKEE, per germline (reference sequence). The CDR3 length is 14 residues. The CDR3 nucleotides are TGTGCCAGCAGCTTCGGGAACTCTGGAAACACCATATATTTT. Amino acid sequence: CASSFGNSGNTIYF.

This clone was counted once. The chain uses TRBV19 and TRBJ2-7, with D perhaps TRBD2 (6 bases). Trimming pared 3 bases from V and 3 bases from J, leaving 18 bases between. The germline V gene has CDR1 LNHDA and CDR2 SQIVND (reference sequence). This CDR3 spans 16 amino acids. DNA of the CDR3: TGTGCCAGTAGTATTTCGAGGGCCGGAGGGATCTACGAGCAGTACTTC. It codes for CASSISRAGGIYEQYF.

The chain recombines TRBV28 with TRBJ1-6; 7 bases agree with TRBD1. Trimming removed 2 bases from V and 7 bases from J; junction bases left unmatched: 11. Germline assignment: CDR1 MDHEN and CDR2 SYDVKM. The CDR3 loop spans 17 amino acids. CDR3 DNA sequence: TGTGCCAGCAGTTTACGGGACAGAAGGGACATGAATTCACCCCTCCACTTT. Its protein is CASSLRDRRDMNSPLHF.

This chain joins TRBV7-2 and TRBJ1-1, with TRBD1 matching over 7 bases. This CDR3 has 13 residues. V lost 5 bases, J lost 1 base, and 1 base stayed unmatched. Germline CDR1 SGHTA, CDR2 FQGNSA. In DNA, the CDR3 is TGTGCCAGCAGCCGGGACAGGAACACTGAAGCTTTCTTT. Amino acid sequence: CASSRDRNTEAFF.

This chain uses TRBV7-9 with TRBJ1-1; TRBD1 is a possible D gene (5 bases). The CDR3 loop spans 14 amino acids. Trimming took off 5 bases at V and 5 bases at J, with 15 bases between the two ends. Germline assignment: CDR1 SEHNR and CDR2 FQNEAQ (reference sequence). CDR3 nucleotide sequence: TGTGCCAGCAGCGGAACAACAGGACATACTGAAGCTTTCTTT. It is translated as CASSGTTGHTEAFF.

A word on this clone: At the DNA level, this CDR3 is encoded by other sequences in the same sample as well. The chain couples TRBV7-6 to TRBJ2-5, with 8 nucleotides matching TRBD2. CDR3 length equals 16 residues. Germline-derived CDR1 and CDR2 are SGHVS and FNYEAQ. J lost 2 bases, V lost 1 base, and 6 bases had no gene match. The CDR3 reads CASSLGQRGLQETQYF. The CDR3 DNA reads as TGTGCCAGCAGCTTAGGTCAGCGGGGGCTTCAAGAGACCCAGTACTTC.

V gene TRBV5-6 combines with J gene TRBJ2-5, with 9 bases identical to TRBD1. The CDR3 contains 17 residues. Germline lookup yields CDR1 SGHDT and CDR2 YYEEEE. Unmatched junction bases numbered 14, after V lost 4 bases and J lost 4 bases. CDR3 sequence: CASSTWGTGLRRETQYF. The CDR3 nucleotides read TGTGCCAGCAGCACGTGGGGGACAGGGCTGCGGAGAGAGACCCAGTACTTC.

This clone was detected once. The genes are TRBV6-1 and TRBJ1-2; TRBD1 is a possible D gene (6 bases). The CDR3 has 18 residues. CDR1 and CDR2 from the germline V gene are MNHNS and SASEGT. V was shortened by 2 bases and J by 5 bases, with 24 bases between the two germline ends. This CDR3 reads CASSESPRTEWPGYGYTF. The CDR3 DNA is TGTGCCAGCAGTGAATCCCCCAGGACAGAATGGCCGGGATATGGCTACACCTTC.

This clone was recorded at least ten times. The chain joins TRBV6-6 to TRBJ1-5, with D maybe TRBD1 (6 bases). V was trimmed by 5 bases and J by 3 bases, leaving 20 bases between them. Germline V CDR1 and CDR2: MNHNY, SVGAGI (reference sequence). The CDR3 loop spans 17 amino acids. This CDR3 is CASSPRGGSSFNQPQHF. The CDR3, as DNA: TGTGCCAGCAGTCCGAGGGGGGGAAGCTCCTTCAATCAGCCCCAGCATTTT.

The sample holds one count of this clone. The CDR3 region is CASSLGPGLGSPLHF. Written as DNA, the CDR3 is TGTGCCAGCAGTTTAGGCCCGGGGTTGGGATCACCCCTCCACTTT. The chain employs TRBV28 and TRBJ1-6; D uncertain. Germline loops: CDR1 MDHEN, CDR2 SYDVKM. This CDR3 comprises 15 residues. The V end lost 2 bases, the J end lost 10 bases, and 15 bases lay between the germline ends.

V is TRBV29-1 and J is TRBJ1-1; a weak D match, TRBD1 (5 bases). The germline V gene encodes CDR1 SQVTM and CDR2 ANQGSEA. Trimming took off 2 bases at V and 6 bases at J, with 16 bases between the two ends. The length of the CDR3 is 14 residues. The CDR3 region is CSVESPGGRAEAFF. For the CDR3, the DNA is TGCAGCGTTGAAAGTCCGGGGGGAAGAGCTGAAGCTTTCTTT.

This rearrangement joins TRBV21-1 to TRBJ2-5; the table calls TRBD2, which could not be checked here. TRBV21-1 is assigned pseudogene status. The CDR3 consists of 18 residues. The CDR3 region has the DNA TGTGCCAGCAGCAAAGGACTCGGGGGTAAACACAAAGGGGAGACCCAGTACTTC. Translation: CASSKGLGGKHKGETQYF.

The chain links TRBV6-5 to TRBJ1-2, with 7 nucleotides matching TRBD1. Germline CDR1 MNHEY, CDR2 SVGAGI. V gave up 5 bases and J gave up 0 bases; unmatched junction bases: 6. This CDR3 contains 15 residues. The DNA for the CDR3 is TGTGCCAGCAGTAGAGACAGGGCCGCTAACTATGGCTACACCTTC. It specifies CASSRDRAANYGYTF.

The genes are TRBV19 and TRBJ2-5; D uncertain. V lost 7 bases and J 4 bases, leaving 19 bases between the germline ends. Germline V lookup: CDR1 LNHDA, CDR2 SQIVND (reference sequence). This CDR3 region has 15 residues. The DNA for the CDR3 is TGTGCCAGTACCTCGCTCCCGATCGGTAGAGAGACCCAGTACTTC. This codes for CASTSLPIGRETQYF.

In its sample, this clone was seen a few times. This chain links TRBV5-1 with TRBJ1-2; 7 bases fit TRBD1. Germline lookup yields CDR1 SGHRS and CDR2 YFSETQ. With 4 bases clipped from V and 5 bases from J, the junction kept 8 bases outside the gene matches. The CDR3 length is 14 residues. The CDR3 nucleotides read TGCGCCAGCAGCACGGGACAGAGCAATTATGGCTACACCTTC. Amino acids: CASSTGQSNYGYTF.

About this clone itself: The sample has other DNA sequences that encode this CDR3 too. The V gene is TRBV5-1, the J gene TRBJ1-3; a weak D match, TRBD1 (6 bases). Trimming removed 2 bases from V and 2 bases from J, with 8 bases in between. This CDR3 is built from 14 residues. The V gene's germline CDR1 is SGHRS and CDR2 YFSETQ. The CDR3 loop reads CASSLGQTGNTIYF. The DNA for the CDR3 is TGCGCCAGCAGCTTAGGACAGACTGGAAACACCATATATTTT.